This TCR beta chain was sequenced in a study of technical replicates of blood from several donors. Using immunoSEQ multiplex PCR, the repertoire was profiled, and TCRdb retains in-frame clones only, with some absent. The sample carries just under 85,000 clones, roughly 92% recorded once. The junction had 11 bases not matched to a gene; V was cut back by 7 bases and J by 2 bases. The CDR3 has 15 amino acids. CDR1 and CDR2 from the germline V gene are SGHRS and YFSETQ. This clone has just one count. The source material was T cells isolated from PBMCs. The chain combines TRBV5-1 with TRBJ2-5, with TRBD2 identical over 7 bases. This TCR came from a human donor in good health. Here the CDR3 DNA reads TGCGCCAGCCCGGTGGGGGGGGTAGGTCAAGAGACCCAGTACTTC. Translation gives CASPVGGVGQETQYF.